This T cell receptor beta chain was obtained from a study of T-cell reconstitution after alpha-beta-depleted transplantation in children. Study findings and constraints: T-cell counts and diversity at one year following transplant were attributed mainly to newly produced T cells.

This CDR3 spans 13 amino acids. The germline CDR1 and CDR2 sequences are SQVTM and ANQGSEA. V was pared by 6 bases and J by 2 bases, with 12 bases between. TCRbeta library construction was performed incorporating unique molecular identifiers. TCRdb re-called the PCR reads with MiXCR, one entry per CDR3 protein. The table records about 220,000 distinct CDR3 sequences, under 20% of them present only once. Only a few counts were recorded for this clonotype. What it binds is not known. V usage is TRBV29-1 and J usage is TRBJ2-3; D ambiguous. The source is a male patient aged 2-15 years who had a stem cell transplant for acute lymphoblastic leukemia, so the T cells may come from the graft donor. The source material was PBMCs, mostly from graft donor cells, sampled 360 days after TCRalphabeta/CD19-depleted stem cell transplant. The CDR3 loop reads CSVRALYTDTQYF. CDR3 coding DNA: TGCAGCGTCCGTGCCCTATACACAGATACGCAGTATTTT.